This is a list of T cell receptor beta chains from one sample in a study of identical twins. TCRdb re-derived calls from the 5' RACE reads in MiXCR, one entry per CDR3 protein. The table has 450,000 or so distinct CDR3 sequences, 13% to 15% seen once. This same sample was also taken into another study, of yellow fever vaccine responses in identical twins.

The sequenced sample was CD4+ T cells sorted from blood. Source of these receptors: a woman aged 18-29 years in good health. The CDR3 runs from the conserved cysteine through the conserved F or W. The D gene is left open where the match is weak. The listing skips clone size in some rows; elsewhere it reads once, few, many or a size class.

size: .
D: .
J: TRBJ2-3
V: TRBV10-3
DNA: TGTGCCATCAGTGGCCTACAGGCTTCAAGCACAGATACGCAGTATTTT
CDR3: CAISGLQASSTDTQYF

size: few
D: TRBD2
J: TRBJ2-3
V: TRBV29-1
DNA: TGCAGCGTTGAAGGACTAGCGGGAGGGCCTAACACAGATACGCAGTATTTT
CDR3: CSVEGLAGGPNTDTQYF

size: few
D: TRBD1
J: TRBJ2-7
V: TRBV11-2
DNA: TGTGCCAGCAGCTTAGAGGGACAGGGGGTTAAACGCACCTACGAGCAGTACTTC
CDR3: CASSLEGQGVKRTYEQYF

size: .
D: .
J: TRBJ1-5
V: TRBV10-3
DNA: TGTGCCATCAGTGAAGGTCGGGACCAGCCCCAGCATTTT
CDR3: CAISEGRDQPQHF

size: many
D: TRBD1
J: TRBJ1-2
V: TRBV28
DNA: TGTGCCAGCAGTTTGAGGGGGCCCTATGGCTACACCTTC
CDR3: CASSLRGPYGYTF

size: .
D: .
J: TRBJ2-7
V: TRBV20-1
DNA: TGCAGTGCTAGATGGCCAGCGGGCGAGCAGTACTTC
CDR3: CSARWPAGEQYF

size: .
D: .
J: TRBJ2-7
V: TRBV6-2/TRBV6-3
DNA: TGTGCCAGCAGTTACGGGGGAGTGAGATACGAGCAGTACTTC
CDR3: CASSYGGVRYEQYF

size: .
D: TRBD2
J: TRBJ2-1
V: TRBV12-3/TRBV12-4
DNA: TGTGCCAGCAGTATCTGGACTAGCGGGAGCTACAATGAGCAGTTCTTC
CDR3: CASSIWTSGSYNEQFF

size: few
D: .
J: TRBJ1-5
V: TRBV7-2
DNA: TGTGCCAGCAGCCGGACAGTGGATCAGCCCCAGCATTTT
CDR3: CASSRTVDQPQHF

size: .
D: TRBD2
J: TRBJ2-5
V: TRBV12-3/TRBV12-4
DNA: TGTGCCAGCAGGGGGGGAGGGGATGGGACCCAGTACTTC
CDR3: CASRGGGDGTQYF

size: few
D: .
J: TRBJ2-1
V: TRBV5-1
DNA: TGCGCCAGCAGCTTGGTCTTTGCGTATGAGCAGTTCTTC
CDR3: CASSLVFAYEQFF

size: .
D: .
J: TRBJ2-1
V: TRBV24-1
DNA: TGTGCCACCACCCCCCTTACGAGAGGACAACATCACAATGAGCAGTTCTTC
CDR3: CATTPLTRGQHHNEQFF

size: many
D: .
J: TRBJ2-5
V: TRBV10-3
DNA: TGTGCCATCAGTGAGTCGATGGTGGGAAAAGAGACCCAGTACTTC
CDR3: CAISESMVGKETQYF

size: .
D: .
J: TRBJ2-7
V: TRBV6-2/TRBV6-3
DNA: TGTGCCAGCAGTAACGGACAAGGGCAGTACTTC
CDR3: CASSNGQGQYF

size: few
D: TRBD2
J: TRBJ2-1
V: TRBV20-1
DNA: TGCAGTGCTAGTGGGGTGCGGGAGAGGGCTGAGCAGTTCTTC
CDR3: CSASGVRERAEQFF

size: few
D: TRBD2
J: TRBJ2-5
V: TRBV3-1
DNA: TGTGCCAGCAGCCAAAAAAGCGGGAGGGCCGGGGAGACCCAGTACTTC
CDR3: CASSQKSGRAGETQYF

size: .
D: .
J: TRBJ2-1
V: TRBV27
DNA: TGTGCCAGCAGTTTAGTAGAACCGGGCTACAATGAGCAGTTCTTC
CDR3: CASSLVEPGYNEQFF

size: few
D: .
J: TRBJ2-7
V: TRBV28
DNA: TGTGCCAGCAGTCCCGGGACTCCCTACGAGCAGTACTTC
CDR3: CASSPGTPYEQYF

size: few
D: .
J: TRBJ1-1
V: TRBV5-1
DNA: TGCGCCAGCAGCTTGGAGGGGAGTATCACTGAAGCTTTCTTT
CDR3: CASSLEGSITEAFF

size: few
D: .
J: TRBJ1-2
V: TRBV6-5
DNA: TGTGCCAGCAGTTACTCAGGGGACGCGGGCTATGGCTACACCTTC
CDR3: CASSYSGDAGYGYTF

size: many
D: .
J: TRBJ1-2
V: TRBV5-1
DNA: TGCGCCAGCAGCTTACTCCATGTAGGGAGCCAAGCGAGGGGCTACACCTTC
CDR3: CASSLLHVGSQARGYTF

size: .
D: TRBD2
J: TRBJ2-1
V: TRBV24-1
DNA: TGTGCCACCAGTGATCCAAGCAACCCTAGCGGGGGGCTGACGAATGAGCAGTTCTTC
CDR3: CATSDPSNPSGGLTNEQFF

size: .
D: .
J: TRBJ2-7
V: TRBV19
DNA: TGTGCCAGTGCCACCCGGGGCGAGCAGTACTTC
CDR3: CASATRGEQYF